This TCR beta chain was sequenced in a study of shared clonotypes between healthy human individuals. The donors, all of them Caucasian adults, lived in Nashville, Tennessee. The deep-level immunoSEQ assay was used. The authors' processing: Owing to the provision of junction-only sequences devoid of quality scores by immunoSEQ, filtering differed. Assay: immunoSEQ multiplex PCR; the TCRdb copy retains only in-frame clones and omits some. D and trimming were read from the DNA, whereas the V and J calls and clone size are those reported in that table. The sample yields roughly 2.6 million clones, around nine tenths seen once. The V gene's germline CDR1 is LNHDA and CDR2 SQIVND (reference sequence). V shed 4 bases and J shed 6 bases, with 19 bases lying between them. The CDR3 consists of 17 residues.

The TCR sequence derives from a man aged 18 to 30 in good health. The V and J genes are TRBV19 and TRBJ2-6; tentatively, D is TRBD1 (5 bases). Sequenced input: naive CD4+ T cells sorted from blood. The subset here: CD45RA+ positively selected. DNA of the CDR3: TGTGCCAGTAGTACCCAAAGACAGTCTCTGACGGCCAACGTCCTGACTTTC. It yields the protein CASSTQRQSLTANVLTF.